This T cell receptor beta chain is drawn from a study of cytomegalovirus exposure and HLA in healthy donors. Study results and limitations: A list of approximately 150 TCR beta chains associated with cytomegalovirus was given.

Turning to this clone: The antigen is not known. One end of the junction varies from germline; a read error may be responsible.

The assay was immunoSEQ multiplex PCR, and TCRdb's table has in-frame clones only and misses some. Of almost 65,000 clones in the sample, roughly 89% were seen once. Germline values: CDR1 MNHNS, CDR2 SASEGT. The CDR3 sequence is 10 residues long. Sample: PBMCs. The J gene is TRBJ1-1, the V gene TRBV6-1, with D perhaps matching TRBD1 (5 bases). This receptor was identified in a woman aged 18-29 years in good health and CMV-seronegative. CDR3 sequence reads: CASSKSGGVF. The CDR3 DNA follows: TGTGCCAGCTCCAAAAGCGGGGGGGTCTTT.